These 27 T cell receptor beta chains originate from one sample sequenced in a study of monozygotic twins with cystic fibrosis (dated by TCRdb to about 2021). Libraries were prepared through the immunoSEQ multiplex PCR assay. The table was pulled from immuneACCESS by TCRdb, which kept in-frame rearrangements only. Such tables lose some clones; where checked, under half of the loss comes from unresolved V genes, and the rest has no known cause. The sample contains 25,000 to 30,000 clones, 90% of them found a single time. The ten largest clonotypes hold about 0.54% of the sample. Sequencing was carried out using blood. The source is a girl under 10 years old with cystic fibrosis.

The J gene is TRBJ1-2, the V gene TRBV27, with D uncertain. Trimming pared 6 bases from V and 3 bases from J, leaving 26 bases between. The length of the CDR3 is 18 residues. Per the germline V gene, CDR1 is MNHEY and CDR2 is SMNVEV (reference sequence). Here the CDR3 reads CASSYIFRVANGDYGYTF. CDR3 sequence (DNA): TGTGCCAGCAGCTACATTTTCCGGGTGGCAAATGGGGACTATGGCTACACCTTC.

This chain connects TRBV20-1 to TRBJ1-4; D unclear. Trimming cost V 5 bases and J 0 bases, with 1 base left between them. This CDR3 region has 11 residues. Germline V gene sequence: CDR1 DFQATT, CDR2 SNEGSKA (reference sequence). The CDR3 spells CSAATNEKLFF. The CDR3 nucleotides are TGCAGTGCTGCAACTAATGAAAAACTGTTTTTT.

This clone was recorded a few times. The gene calls are TRBV11-2 and TRBJ2-1; D possibly corresponds to TRBD1 (8 bases). The CDR3 runs 15 residues. Germline values: CDR1 SGHAT, CDR2 FQNNGV. Trimming removed 4 bases at V and 14 bases at J, with 24 bases between. The CDR3 DNA follows: TGTGCCAGCAGCTCCCTAGCGGACAGGGATCCGGACGAGTTCTTC. Translated, it gives CASSSLADRDPDEFF.

The rearrangement uses TRBV30 and TRBJ1-3; D unclear. Germline V gives CDR1 GTSNPN, CDR2 SVGIG (reference sequence). Trimming stripped 1 base from V and 3 bases from J, with 4 bases between. The CDR3 extends over 12 amino acids. The CDR3 DNA follows: TGTGCCTGGAGTGCCCTTGGAAACACCATATATTTT. It specifies CAWSALGNTIYF.

The chain joins TRBV6-5 to TRBJ1-1; the D gene is possibly TRBD1 (5 bases). The germline CDR1 and CDR2 sequences are MNHEY and SVGAGI. This CDR3 contains 12 residues. Trimming shortened V by 3 bases and J by 10 bases, and 12 bases separated the two germline ends. This chain's CDR3 is CASSYVRGVAFF. CDR3 in DNA: TGTGCCAGCAGTTATGTGAGGGGTGTAGCTTTCTTT.

This clone was observed a few times. This chain uses TRBV25-1 with TRBJ1-2, with D tentatively TRBD1 (5 bases). Per germline, CDR1 MGHDK and CDR2 SYGVNS. V was trimmed by 6 bases and J by 6 bases, leaving 8 bases between them. CDR3 length: 11 amino acids. DNA for the CDR3: TGTGCCAGCAGGCGGGGGGATGGCTACACCTTC. Translated: CASRRGDGYTF.

The chain links TRBV5-6 to TRBJ2-2; no definite D call. The CDR3 totals 16 residues. CDR1 is SGHDT and CDR2 is YYEEEE in the germline V gene. Trimming took off 0 bases at V and 4 bases at J, with 13 bases between the two ends. The CDR3 coding sequence is TGTGCCAGCAGCTTGGGGGCCCTGATCGGCACCGGGGAGCTGTTTTTT. Its protein product is CASSLGALIGTGELFF.

V gene TRBV30 combines with J gene TRBJ2-3, with 12 nucleotides matching TRBD1. CDR3 size: 15 residues. Germline-derived CDR1 and CDR2 are GTSNPN and SVGIG (reference sequence). Unmatched junction bases numbered 6, after V lost 0 bases and J lost 8 bases. In DNA form, the CDR3 reads TGTGCCTGGAGTGTAGGGGGACAGGGGGCTAGTACGCAGTATTTT. It encodes CAWSVGGQGASTQYF. The full variable domain, completed using reference TRBV30 and TRBJ2-3, is SQTIHQWPATLVQPVGSPLSLECTVEGTSNPNLYWYRQAAGRGLQLLFYSVGIGQISSEVPQNLSASRPQDRQFILSSKKLLLSDSGFYLCAWSVGGQGASTQYFGPGTRLTVL.

The chain has TRBV4-1 and TRBJ2-7; D not resolved. The CDR3 spans 15 residues. Germline values: CDR1 MGHRA, CDR2 YSYEKL. The V gene lost 3 bases and the J gene lost 0 bases, with 12 bases spanning the gap. CDR3 DNA: TGCGCCAGCAGCCATCTGGCAGCCAGCTCCTACGAGCAGTACTTC. It yields the protein CASSHLAASSYEQYF.

The chain has TRBV4-3 and TRBJ2-7; D ambiguous. Germline V CDR1 and CDR2: LGHNA, YSLEER. The V and J ends lost 0 bases and 1 base respectively, with 10 bases between them. This CDR3 spans 15 amino acids. The CDR3 sequence is CASSQERYNSYEQYF. In DNA, the CDR3 is TGCGCCAGCAGCCAAGAACGCTATAATTCCTACGAGCAGTACTTC.

The chain carries TRBV20-1 and TRBJ2-5; 8 nucleotides align to TRBD2. The length of the CDR3 is 11 residues. Germline CDR1 is DFQATT and CDR2 is SNEGSKA (reference sequence). The CDR3 DNA reads TGCAGCGGGGGGGCGGAAGAGACCCAGTACTTC. Residues: CSGGAEETQYF.

The V gene is TRBV15, the J gene TRBJ2-3; 7 bases align to TRBD2. This CDR3 comprises 18 residues. J lost 2 bases, V lost 5 bases, and 16 bases had no gene match. Germline CDR1 reads LNHNV; CDR2 reads YYDKDF (reference sequence). The CDR3 reads CATSYNHRRGIHTDTQYF. CDR3 DNA sequence: TGTGCCACCAGCTATAACCACCGGCGGGGGATACACACAGATACGCAGTATTTT.

This chain joins TRBV7-8 and TRBJ1-5; 8 bases are shared with TRBD1. V was pared by 1 base and J by 1 base, with 0 bases of the junction left unmatched. CDR1 is SGHVS, CDR2 FQNEAQ, per germline. This CDR3 spans 15 amino acids. The CDR3 here is CASSLGDRSNQPQHF. CDR3 sequence (DNA): TGTGCCAGCAGCTTAGGGGACAGGAGCAATCAGCCCCAGCATTTT.

The chain joins TRBV7-8 to TRBJ1-6, with D possibly being TRBD1 (5 bases). Deletions cut 3 bases from V and 0 bases from J, with 21 bases between. Germline CDR1 is SGHVS and CDR2 is FQNEAQ. The CDR3 sequence is 20 residues long. The CDR3 region has the DNA TGTGCCAGCAGCTTGAGGCCTCAGGGACTAACAAGCTCCTATAATTCACCCCTCCACTTT. The encoded protein is CASSLRPQGLTSSYNSPLHF.

The chain recombines TRBV2 with TRBJ2-3; D remains unclear. The CDR3 length is 12 residues. V was cut by 5 bases and J by 4 bases, with 7 bases left in between. Looked up from germline, CDR1 is SNHLY and CDR2 is FYNNEI. CDR3 DNA sequence: TGTGCCAGCAGTCCACGGGCAGATACGCAGTATTTT. Translating gives CASSPRADTQYF.

The chain recombines TRBV2 with TRBJ2-6; D might be TRBD1 or TRBD2, each matching 5 bases. This CDR3 has 15 amino acids. The ends were cut back, 6 bases at V and 11 bases at J, with 20 bases in the middle. CDR1 is SNHLY, CDR2 FYNNEI, per germline. This CDR3 reads CASRSQALRDDVLTF. In DNA, the CDR3 is TGTGCCAGCAGGTCCCAGGCACTACGGGACGACGTCCTGACTTTC. Together with reference TRBV2 and TRBJ2-6, the CDR3 gives the full variable domain: EPEVTQTPSHQVTQMGQEVILRCVPISNHLYFYWYRQILGQKVEFLVSFYNNEISEKSEIFDDQFSVERPDGSNFTLKIRSTKLEDSAMYFCASRSQALRDDVLTFGAGSRLTVL.

The CDR3: CSVEASTDTQYF. The CDR3 DNA sequence: TGCAGCGTTGAGGCTAGCACAGATACGCAGTATTTT. V is TRBV29-1 and J is TRBJ2-3; unclear D gene. V was pared by 3 bases and J by 0 bases, with 4 bases between. The CDR3 is made up of 12 amino acids. Germline V lookup: CDR1 SQVTM, CDR2 ANQGSEA.

The chain joins TRBV11-2 to TRBJ1-1; tentative D call: TRBD1 (6 bases). The ends were cut back, 1 base at V and 4 bases at J, with 13 bases in the middle. This CDR3 spans 15 amino acids. Per germline, CDR1 SGHAT and CDR2 FQNNGV. CDR3 in amino acids: CASSLGVQGGTEAFF. The CDR3 DNA sequence: TGTGCCAGCAGCTTAGGGGTACAGGGTGGCACTGAAGCTTTCTTT.

The chain uses TRBV28 and TRBJ2-7; maybe TRBD1 (6 bases). Trimming stripped 6 bases from V and 5 bases from J, with 14 bases between. Germline V gives CDR1 MDHEN, CDR2 SYDVKM. The CDR3 spans 13 residues. The CDR3 here is CASSNRAIHEQYF. As DNA, the CDR3 is TGTGCCAGCAGCAACAGGGCCATTCACGAGCAGTACTTC. Full variable domain (remainder filled in from reference TRBV28 and TRBJ2-7): DVKVTQSSRYLVKRTGEKVFLECVQDMDHENMFWYRQDPGLGLRLIYFSYDVKMKEKGDIPEGYSVSREKKERFSLILESASTNQTSMYLCASSNRAIHEQYFGPGTRLTVT.

The chain combines TRBV9 with TRBJ2-1; D is undetermined. This CDR3 has 16 amino acids. Germline values: CDR1 SGDLS, CDR2 YYNGEE. Trimming removed 2 bases from V and 6 bases from J, with 18 bases in between. The DNA for the CDR3 is TGTGCCAGCAGCGTCTCGGTGGGCTATACGGGCAATGAGCAGTTCTTC. It codes for CASSVSVGYTGNEQFF.

This clone has just one count. The chain recombines TRBV5-1 with TRBJ2-1; D possibly corresponds to TRBD2 (5 bases). Trimming shortened V by 4 bases and J by 9 bases, and 11 bases separated the two germline ends. The CDR3 is 12 amino acids. Germline CDR1 and CDR2: SGHRS and YFSETQ. CDR3: CASSALAFEQFF. The DNA of the CDR3 is TGCGCCAGCAGCGCTCTAGCATTTGAGCAGTTCTTC.

This clone was seen only a few times. The V and J genes are TRBV7-8 and TRBJ1-2; TRBD1 might be the D (6 bases). CDR3 length: 15 residues. Germline V lookup: CDR1 SGHVS, CDR2 FQNEAQ. Trimming left V 4 bases short and J 4 bases short, with 16 bases between. The CDR3 nucleotides read TGTGCCAGCAGCTCAAATCAGGGGTTTCCCTATGGCTACACCTTC. It yields the protein CASSSNQGFPYGYTF.

The chain has TRBV2 and TRBJ2-2; perhaps TRBD1 as D (6 bases). The CDR3 has 14 amino acids. Germline assignment: CDR1 SNHLY and CDR2 FYNNEI. V lost 5 bases, J lost 1 base, and 8 bases lay in between. The CDR3 DNA follows: TGTGCCAGCAGTAAGGGGGTGAACACCGGGGAGCTGTTTTTT. It encodes CASSKGVNTGELFF.

This clone has a single count. The V and J genes are TRBV5-1 and TRBJ2-3; 9 bases are shared with TRBD2. V trimming: 2 bases; J trimming: 2 bases; junction bases outside the gene matches: 3. Germline CDR1 SGHRS, CDR2 YFSETQ. The CDR3 consists of 15 residues. Here the CDR3 DNA reads TGCGCCAGCAGCTTCTCTAGCGGGGCCACAGATACGCAGTATTTT. Its protein product is CASSFSSGATDTQYF. Full variable domain (remainder filled in from reference TRBV5-1 and TRBJ2-3): KAGVTQTPRYLIKTRGQQVTLSCSPISGHRSVSWYQQTPGQGLQFLFEYFSETQRNKGNFPGRFSGRQFSNSRSEMNVSTLELGDSALYLCASSFSSGATDTQYFGPGTRLTVL.

V is TRBV6-1 and J is TRBJ1-5; a weak D match, TRBD1 (5 bases). Germline loops: CDR1 MNHNS, CDR2 SASEGT. The CDR3 has 13 amino acids. The germline V and J ends were trimmed by 4 bases and 3 bases, with 7 bases remaining between them. The CDR3 DNA is TGTGCCAGCAGTGGACAGTTCAATCAGCCCCAGCATTTT. Amino acids: CASSGQFNQPQHF.

The CDR3 protein is CAWSRTVNTEAFF. The CDR3, as DNA: TGTGCCTGGAGTAGGACAGTTAACACTGAAGCTTTCTTT. This chain joins TRBV30 and TRBJ1-1, with D tentatively TRBD1 (6 bases). The V gene's germline CDR1 is GTSNPN and CDR2 SVGIG (reference sequence). CDR3 length equals 13 residues. Trimming took off 2 bases at V and 2 bases at J, with 9 bases between the two ends.

The rearrangement uses TRBV6-5 and TRBJ1-2; tentatively, D is TRBD1 (5 bases). Germline V gene data show CDR1 as MNHEY and CDR2 as SVGAGI. The CDR3 sequence is 15 residues long. Trimming stripped 2 bases from V and 5 bases from J, with 15 bases between. CDR3: CASSYTRQSPYGYTF. CDR3 DNA: TGTGCCAGCAGTTACACCCGACAGTCGCCTTATGGCTACACCTTC.